The 20 T cell receptor beta chains listed next were all sequenced from one sample in a study of early T cells in non-severe SARS-CoV-2 infection. TCRdb analysed the 5' RACE reads with MiXCR anew, one entry per CDR3 protein. The sample has around 61,000 distinct CDR3 sequences; around 12% are singletons. The sequencing sample was made of whole blood. The receptors were gathered from an adult who was a healthcare worker with PCR-confirmed SARS-CoV-2 infection or an uninfected control (not recorded which).

In this sample, this clonotype turned up many times. The chain links TRBV3-1 to TRBJ2-1; perhaps D is TRBD1 or TRBD2 (5 bases each). The CDR3 extends over 16 amino acids. V lost 4 bases and J 9 bases, leaving 22 bases between the germline ends. Per germline, CDR1 LGHDT and CDR2 YNNKEL (reference sequence). As DNA, the CDR3 is TGTGCCAGCAGCCCTAGGGCCCTAGATGGGGGAAGTGAGCAGTTCTTC. Translated, it gives CASSPRALDGGSEQFF.

This clonotype was counted many times. The chain joins TRBV7-9 to TRBJ2-5; perhaps D is TRBD1 or TRBD2 (6 bases each). The germline V gene encodes CDR1 SEHNR and CDR2 FQNEAQ (reference sequence). CDR3 length equals 15 residues. Trimming took off 7 bases at V and 1 base at J, with 16 bases between the two ends. The CDR3 here is CASTTGGGRQETQYF. In DNA form, the CDR3 reads TGTGCCAGCACCACAGGAGGGGGACGCCAAGAGACCCAGTACTTC.

This clonotype was counted many times. This rearrangement joins TRBV20-1 to TRBJ1-5; tentative D call: TRBD1 (5 bases). Germline values: CDR1 DFQATT, CDR2 SNEGSKA (reference sequence). V lost 2 bases, J lost 7 bases, and 18 bases lay in between. The CDR3 is made up of 15 amino acids. The CDR3 nucleotides read TGCAGTGCTAGATCCTATTCAAAGGGGCCACAGCCCCAGCATTTT. Protein product: CSARSYSKGPQPQHF.

This rearrangement joins TRBV28 to TRBJ2-7; 10 bases match TRBD2. CDR1 is MDHEN, CDR2 SYDVKM, per germline. V lost 10 bases and J lost 11; bases outside the gene matches: 8. This CDR3 region has 11 residues. This chain's CDR3 is CATTSGLAEYF. The CDR3 DNA reads as TGTGCCACCACCTCCGGACTAGCGGAGTACTTC.

The V call is TRBV5-1, the J call TRBJ2-2, with 7 bases that match TRBD1. V lost 1 base and J lost 3; bases outside the gene matches: 3. This CDR3 is 15 amino acids long. Looked up from germline, CDR1 is SGHRS and CDR2 is YFSETQ. The CDR3 coding sequence is TGCGCCAGCAGCTTGTCAGGGGGTTACACCGGGGAGCTGTTTTTT. Its translation: CASSLSGGYTGELFF.

This rearrangement joins TRBV29-1 to TRBJ2-7; 12 nucleotides agree with TRBD2. This CDR3 contains 15 residues. Trimming removed 4 bases from V and 6 bases from J; junction bases left unmatched: 10. The germline gives CDR1 SQVTM, CDR2 ANQGSEA. CDR3 in DNA: TGCAGCGTTGCTCCGAGACTAGCGGGAGTTGGCGAGCAGTACTTC. Its protein product is CSVAPRLAGVGEQYF.

The genes are TRBV28 and TRBJ2-5; 8 nucleotides align to TRBD2. J gave up 7 bases and V 4 bases, and 14 bases lay outside the gene matches. Germline V gives CDR1 MDHEN, CDR2 SYDVKM. The CDR3 runs to 16 residues. The CDR3 bases are TGTGCCAGCAGTTCTCCCCCCCTTAGCGGGAAAGGGACCCAGTACTTC. As protein: CASSSPPLSGKGTQYF.

This clonotype came up many times. The chain combines TRBV5-1 with TRBJ2-2; D possibly uses TRBD1 or TRBD2 (6 bases each). Germline loops: CDR1 SGHRS, CDR2 YFSETQ. This CDR3 region has 18 residues. Trimming stripped 0 bases from V and 2 bases from J, with 17 bases between. For the CDR3, the DNA is TGCGCCAGCAGCTTGGGCCGGAGGGGGGCCTTAAACACCGGGGAGCTGTTTTTT. The encoded protein is CASSLGRRGALNTGELFF.

V and J are TRBV6-6 and TRBJ2-7; 7 bases agree with TRBD2. This CDR3 has 12 amino acids. V lost 2 bases and J lost 7; bases outside the gene matches: 2. Germline lookup yields CDR1 MNHNY and CDR2 SVGAGI (reference sequence). The CDR3 region is CASSYPAGEQYF. CDR3 sequence (DNA): TGTGCCAGCAGTTACCCAGCGGGAGAGCAGTACTTC.

In this sample, this clonotype turned up a few times. This sequence joins TRBV2 and TRBJ1-5, with D perhaps matching TRBD1 (6 bases). V lost 2 bases, J lost 6 bases, and 14 bases lay in between. The CDR3 loop spans 15 amino acids. Germline-derived CDR1 and CDR2 are SNHLY and FYNNEI. The CDR3 protein is CASSEWRGHPQPQHF. DNA for the CDR3: TGTGCCAGCAGTGAATGGCGGGGGCACCCTCAGCCCCAGCATTTT.

The table lists this clonotype with many counts. J is TRBJ2-3 and V is TRBV6-2 or TRBV6-3; unclear D gene. The germline V gene has CDR1 MNHEY and CDR2 SVGEGT. The CDR3 length is 14 residues. V lost 2 bases, J lost 0 bases, and 6 bases lay in between. Here the CDR3 DNA reads TGTGCCAGCAGTTACAGGGCGAGCACAGATACGCAGTATTTT. Its protein product is CASSYRASTDTQYF.

This clonotype was detected only a few times. This rearrangement joins TRBV10-3 to TRBJ1-1; TRBD1 matches at 8 bases. Germline CDR1 is ENHRY and CDR2 is SYGVKD. CDR3 size: 15 residues. The trim removed 7 bases at V and 1 base at J, leaving 8 bases unmatched. The CDR3 loop reads CAITRTGTGNTEAFF. CDR3 in DNA: TGTGCCATCACTCGGACAGGGACAGGGAACACTGAAGCTTTCTTT.

This rearrangement joins TRBV24-1 to TRBJ2-7; the D gene is possibly TRBD1 (6 bases). V lost 3 bases and J lost 2, with 16 bases in between. Looked up from germline, CDR1 is KGHDR and CDR2 is SFDVKD. The CDR3 sequence is 16 residues long. The CDR3 nucleotides are TGTGCCACCAGTGATCCTCTGAGGGACAACCCCTACGAGCAGTACTTC. It yields the protein CATSDPLRDNPYEQYF.

Ten or more counts support this clonotype. The genes are TRBV12-3 or TRBV12-4 and TRBJ2-2, with 7 positions matching TRBD2. The CDR3 length is 15 residues. The J segment lost 6 bases and the V segment lost 7 bases, leaving 11 bases of the junction unmatched. The CDR3 region is CASTPGREAPGELFF. CDR3 DNA: TGTGCCAGCACCCCCGGTCGGGAGGCGCCCGGGGAGCTGTTTTTT.

V and J are TRBV29-1 and TRBJ1-1, with 10 bases fitting TRBD1. V shed 7 bases and J 6 bases; nucleotides not matched to a gene: 8. The germline V gene has CDR1 SQVTM and CDR2 ANQGSEA. The CDR3 runs to 13 residues. The CDR3 sequence is CSGRDRGASEAFF. Written as DNA, the CDR3 is TGCAGCGGCCGGGACAGGGGAGCCTCTGAAGCTTTCTTT.

This clonotype occurred a few times. CDR3 in amino acids: CASSLPRAVLTGELFF. In DNA, the CDR3 is TGTGCCAGCAGTTTACCCCGAGCGGTGCTCACCGGGGAGCTGTTTTTT. The rearrangement joins TRBV28 to TRBJ2-2; a weak D match, TRBD2 (5 bases). V was cut by 2 bases and J by 4 bases, with 14 bases left in between. CDR1 and CDR2 from the germline V gene are MDHEN and SYDVKM. The CDR3 spans 16 residues.

The chain carries TRBV11-2 and TRBJ1-4, with TRBD1 as a possible D gene (5 bases). The germline V gene encodes CDR1 SGHAT and CDR2 FQNNGV. V lost 0 bases, J lost 8 bases, and 13 bases lay in between. This CDR3 contains 15 residues. The DNA of the CDR3 is TGTGCCAGCAGCTTAGACGGGGGATCTGGGGAAAAACTGTTTTTT. Protein: CASSLDGGSGEKLFF.

The sample holds many counts of this clonotype. V gene TRBV7-9 combines with J gene TRBJ2-3; D is perhaps TRBD1 (6 bases). The V and J ends lost 5 bases and 2 bases respectively, with 11 bases between them. This CDR3 region has 14 residues. Germline CDR1 SEHNR, CDR2 FQNEAQ (reference sequence). The CDR3 sequence is CASSPGTSTDTQYF. CDR3 DNA: TGTGCCAGCAGCCCAGGGACATCCACAGATACGCAGTATTTT.

A few counts support this clonotype. The chain recombines TRBV5-8 with TRBJ1-3, with D hard to call. The CDR3 is 14 residues long. Deletions cut 4 bases from V and 2 bases from J, with 10 bases between. In germline, CDR1 is SGHTS, CDR2 YDEGEE. The CDR3 sequence is CASSRAGTGNTIYF. The CDR3 DNA follows: TGTGCCAGCAGCCGCGCGGGGACTGGAAACACCATATATTTT.

This clonotype occurred many times. V and J are TRBV14 and TRBJ2-5; D is uncertain. V gave up 0 bases and J gave up 4 bases, with 6 bases separating them. CDR1 is SGHDN, CDR2 FVKESK, per germline. The CDR3 totals 13 residues. In DNA form, the CDR3 reads TGTGCCAGCAGCCAAGATTTGGTAGAGACCCAGTACTTC. This codes for CASSQDLVETQYF. Supplemented by reference TRBV14 and TRBJ2-5, the full variable domain reads EAGVTQFPSHSVIEKGQTVTLRCDPISGHDNLYWYRRVMGKEIKFLLHFVKESKQDESGMPNNRFLAERTGGTYSTLKVQPAELEDSGVYFCASSQDLVETQYFGPGTRLLVL.